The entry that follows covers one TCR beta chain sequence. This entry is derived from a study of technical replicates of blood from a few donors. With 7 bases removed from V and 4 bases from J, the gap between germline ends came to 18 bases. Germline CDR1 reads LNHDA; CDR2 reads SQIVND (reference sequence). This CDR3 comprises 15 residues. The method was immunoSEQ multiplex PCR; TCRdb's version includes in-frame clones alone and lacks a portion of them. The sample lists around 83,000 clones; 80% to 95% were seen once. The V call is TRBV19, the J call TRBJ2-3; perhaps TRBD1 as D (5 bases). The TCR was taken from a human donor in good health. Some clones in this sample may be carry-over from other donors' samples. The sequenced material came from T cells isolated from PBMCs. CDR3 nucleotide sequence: TGTGCCAGTACTCGGAGCAGGGATTTCGCAGATACGCAGTATTTT. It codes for CASTRSRDFADTQYF.